Below, 20 T cell receptor beta chains from the same sample are listed, as sequenced in a study of CDR3 diversity in severe acne. TCRdb ran MiXCR on the PCR reads and lists one entry per CDR3 protein. The table includes 65,000 to 95,000 distinct CDR3 sequences, 45% to 60% detected once. The sequenced material came from blood. Every receptor here comes from a male donor in good health, without acne.

For this clonotype: In this CDR3 the conserved last residue, phenylalanine or tryptophan, is missing, so a read error is likely. V usage is TRBV20-1 and J usage is TRBJ2-1; D remains unclear. This CDR3 is 14 amino acids long. The V gene's germline CDR1 is DFQATT and CDR2 SNEGSKA (reference sequence). The ends were cut back, 4 bases at V and 5 bases at J, with 15 bases in the middle. The CDR3 loop is CSANGLGRHNEQFR. Here the CDR3 DNA reads TGCAGTGCTAATGGGCTAGGAAGGCACAATGAGCAGTTCAGA.

By share of the sample, this clonotype is medium-sized. The rearrangement uses TRBV19 and TRBJ2-7, with 8 bases aligning to TRBD1. With 5 bases clipped from V and 4 bases from J, the junction kept 7 bases outside the gene matches. CDR1 is LNHDA, CDR2 SQIVND, per germline (reference sequence). The CDR3 has 14 amino acids. Here the CDR3 reads CASSADRVQYEQYF. CDR3 bases: TGTGCCAGTAGTGCGGACAGGGTTCAATACGAGCAGTACTTC. The variable domain in full, completed from reference TRBV19 and TRBJ2-7, reads DGGITQSPKYLFRKEGQNVTLSCEQNLNHDAMYWYRQDPGQGLRLIYYSQIVNDFQKGDIAEGYSVSREKKESFPLTVTSAQKNPTAFYLCASSADRVQYEQYFGPGTRLTVT.

The chain employs TRBV4-1 and TRBJ1-5, with D maybe TRBD1 (5 bases). The V and J ends lost 1 base and 14 bases respectively, with 21 bases between them. The CDR3 extends over 15 amino acids. Germline V lookup: CDR1 MGHRA, CDR2 YSYEKL. The chain's CDR3 is CASSQGRASGAYEHF. CDR3 DNA sequence: TGCGCCAGCAGCCAAGGTAGGGCTAGCGGGGCATACGAGCATTTT.

V is TRBV20-1 and J is TRBJ2-5, with 10 bases lining up with TRBD2. Unmatched junction bases numbered 13, after V lost 0 bases and J lost 0 bases. The CDR3 runs to 19 residues. Germline V gives CDR1 DFQATT, CDR2 SNEGSKA (reference sequence). This CDR3 is CSAREGIAGGYVYQETQYF. In nucleotides, the CDR3 is TGCAGTGCTAGAGAGGGGATAGCGGGAGGTTATGTGTACCAAGAGACCCAGTACTTC.

This rearrangement joins TRBV19 to TRBJ1-5; D unclear. The germline V gene encodes CDR1 LNHDA and CDR2 SQIVND (reference sequence). The CDR3 has 13 residues. Trimming left V 5 bases short and J 6 bases short, with 11 bases between. In nucleotides, the CDR3 is TGTGCCAGTAGTGCTGGCCCTACTCAGCCCCAGCATTTT. The encoded protein is CASSAGPTQPQHF.

There are many counts of this clonotype. The chain carries TRBV28 and TRBJ1-2, with D uncertain. This CDR3 spans 15 amino acids. Trimming cost V 8 bases and J 6 bases, with 22 bases left between them. CDR1 MDHEN and CDR2 SYDVKM come from the germline V gene. The CDR3 DNA follows: TGTGCCAGCTGTATAGGTACGATGGACGATAATGGCTACACCTTC. Translating it yields CASCIGTMDDNGYTF.

By share, this clonotype counts as medium-sized. V usage is TRBV7-3 and J usage is TRBJ2-5; D might be TRBD2 (7 bases). CDR3 size: 15 residues. The V end lost 0 bases, the J end lost 8 bases, and 16 bases lay between the germline ends. Germline V gives CDR1 SGHTA, CDR2 FQGTGA. DNA for the CDR3: TGTGCCAGCAGCTTAACGTCCGGGGGGCCAGTTACCCAGTACTTC. Translation: CASSLTSGGPVTQYF.

This clonotype has a count of ten or more. The chain couples TRBV20-1 to TRBJ1-3; D is perhaps TRBD1 (5 bases). V was trimmed by 5 bases and J by 4 bases, leaving 15 bases between them. There are 14 residues in the CDR3. Germline CDR1 DFQATT, CDR2 SNEGSKA (reference sequence). The CDR3 is CSAYDSASGNTIYF. CDR3 DNA: TGCAGTGCTTATGACAGCGCATCAGGAAACACCATATATTTT.

This clonotype was found many times. Lacking the conserved final phenylalanine or tryptophan, this CDR3 likely reflects a read error. The chain joins TRBV6-1 to TRBJ1-6, with 8 positions matching TRBD1. Germline loops: CDR1 MNHNS, CDR2 SASEGT. V gave up 4 bases and J gave up 2 bases; unmatched junction bases: 13. The CDR3 has 19 residues. The CDR3 DNA reads as TGTGCCAGCAGTGGCCACCTTAGGGACAGGCTAACCTATAATTCACCCCTCCACTCT. Amino acid sequence: CASSGHLRDRLTYNSPLHS.

The rearrangement links TRBV2 to TRBJ1-2; D uncertain. The V end lost 5 bases, the J end lost 2 bases, and 12 bases lay between the germline ends. This CDR3 is built from 14 residues. CDR1 SNHLY and CDR2 FYNNEI come from the germline V gene. CDR3 nucleotide sequence: TGTGCCAGCAGTACTGGTATCAGAAACTATGGCTACACCTTC. Translated, it gives CASSTGIRNYGYTF.

The chain uses TRBV15 and TRBJ2-3; 9 bases are shared with TRBD2. This CDR3 region has 15 residues. Germline V gives CDR1 LNHNV, CDR2 YYDKDF (reference sequence). With V trimmed by 5 bases and J by 11 bases, 14 bases remained unmatched. The CDR3 here is CATSGRLADYNEQYF. As DNA, the CDR3 is TGTGCCACCAGCGGCAGACTAGCGGACTACAATGAGCAGTATTTT.

The V gene is TRBV7-9, the J gene TRBJ2-5, with D possibly TRBD1 on 8 matching bases. This CDR3 is 15 amino acids long. Germline CDR1 reads SEHNR; CDR2 reads FQNEAQ (reference sequence). Between the trimmed V and J ends, which lost 8 bases and 2 bases, there was a span of 18 bases. In nucleotides, the CDR3 is TGTGCCAGCGTCCTACAGGGGGGGATTCAAGAGACCCAGTACTTC. Protein sequence: CASVLQGGIQETQYF.

This clonotype was picked up many times. The gene calls are TRBV18 and TRBJ1-1; D might be TRBD1 (5 bases). Germline lookup yields CDR1 KGHSH and CDR2 LQKENI. V lost 2 bases to trimming and J lost 1 base, with 8 bases between them. There are 14 residues in the CDR3. As DNA, the CDR3 is TGTGCCAGCTCACCATTGGGGGGGAACACTGAAGCTTTCTTT. It yields the protein CASSPLGGNTEAFF. The entire variable domain, with the rest obtained from reference TRBV18 and TRBJ1-1, is as follows: NAGVMQNPRHLVRRRGQEARLRCSPMKGHSHVYWYRQLPEEGLKFMVYLQKENIIDESGMPKERFSAEFPKEGPSILRIQQVVRGDSAAYFCASSPLGGNTEAFFGQGTRLTVV.

The chain has TRBV12-3 or TRBV12-4 and TRBJ2-5; TRBD2 might be the D (5 bases). V dropped 7 bases and J dropped 7 bases, with 13 bases sitting between them. The CDR3 is 12 amino acids. CDR3 nucleotides: TGTGCCAGCACCCTGAACGAGGGGACCCAGTACTTC. This sequence encodes CASTLNEGTQYF.

In this sample, this clonotype turned up many times. This rearrangement joins TRBV2 to TRBJ1-6; D gene uncertain. There are 13 residues in the CDR3. The germline V gene encodes CDR1 SNHLY and CDR2 FYNNEI. The V end lost 3 bases, the J end lost 10 bases, and 10 bases lay between the germline ends. This chain's CDR3 is CASSDESGSPLHF. CDR3 bases: TGTGCCAGCAGTGATGAGTCGGGCTCACCCCTCCACTTT. Full variable domain (missing parts from reference TRBV2 and TRBJ1-6): EPEVTQTPSHQVTQMGQEVILRCVPISNHLYFYWYRQILGQKVEFLVSFYNNEISEKSEIFDDQFSVERPDGSNFTLKIRSTKLEDSAMYFCASSDESGSPLHFGNGTRLTVT.

This clonotype was detected many times. Germline is not matched at one junction end, which may reflect a read error. The chain combines TRBV7-7 with TRBJ1-5, with TRBD1 as a possible D gene (6 bases). The CDR3 runs to 15 residues. Per germline, CDR1 SSHAT and CDR2 FNYEAQ (reference sequence). The CDR3 DNA is TGTGCTAGCAGCCCTGGAGCAGGGGGCAATCAGCCCCAGCATTTT. Encoded protein: CASSPGAGGNQPQHF.

This clonotype was detected many times. This sequence joins TRBV4-2 and TRBJ1-3; D unclear. Trimming removed 0 bases from V and 6 bases from J, with 12 bases in between. The CDR3 is made up of 15 amino acids. Germline CDR1 LGHNA, CDR2 YNFKEQ. The DNA for the CDR3 is TGTGCCAGCAGCCAAGATCTCCAGGCCCCAAACACCATATATTTT. This sequence encodes CASSQDLQAPNTIYF.

This clonotype was seen just once. This chain connects TRBV4-2 to TRBJ2-5; 9 bases are shared with TRBD1. The V and J ends lost 1 base and 5 bases, in that order; junction bases with no gene match: 8. Germline values: CDR1 LGHNA, CDR2 YNFKEQ. This CDR3 is 16 amino acids long. This CDR3 is CASSQAGTGRSETQYF. The CDR3, as DNA: TGTGCCAGCAGCCAAGCCGGGACAGGGAGGTCCGAGACCCAGTACTTC.

This clonotype was seen a handful of times. The gene calls are TRBV7-2 and TRBJ2-5; D remains unclear. From germline, CDR1 is SGHTA and CDR2 FQGNSA. The CDR3 is 14 residues long. V was clipped by 8 bases and J by 1 base, with 14 bases between them. This CDR3 reads CASCLRAAQETQYF. The CDR3 bases are TGTGCCAGCTGCCTCCGCGCAGCCCAAGAGACCCAGTACTTC.

Many counts were recorded for this clonotype. The genes are TRBV6-5 and TRBJ1-1, with 7 bases matching TRBD1. The CDR3 sequence is 14 residues long. The V gene's germline CDR1 is MNHEY and CDR2 SVGAGI. The junction had 5 bases not matched to a gene; V was cut back by 6 bases and J by 1 base. CDR3: CASSPTGKNTEAFF. The CDR3 DNA reads TGTGCCAGCAGCCCGACAGGGAAGAACACTGAAGCTTTCTTT.